The 31 T cell receptor beta chains listed next were all sequenced from one sample in a study of blood T cell repertoires in COVID-19 (dated by TCRdb to 2020 to 2022). The method was the immunoSEQ multiplex PCR assay. Sourced from immuneACCESS, this table was stored by TCRdb with only in-frame sequences that have V and J called. A share of the clones is absent; for the studies checked, an unresolved V gene accounts for under half, and the remainder has no known explanation. The sample profile shows about 42,000 clones; about 85% of them were found once. The ten largest account for over 9% of the sample. Sequencing input: peripheral blood. The receptor source for this set is a human donor in a cohort sampled during active COVID-19.

The chain has TRBV5-6 and TRBJ2-7; D call uncertain. This CDR3 region has 14 residues. CDR1 is SGHDT, CDR2 YYEEEE, per germline. Between the trimmed V and J ends, which lost 1 base and 7 bases, there was a span of 15 bases. The DNA of the CDR3 is TGTGCCAGCAGCTTGAGGCAGGATCGTAGGGAGCAGTACTTC. Its translation is CASSLRQDRREQYF.

By its share, this clone is medium-sized. The CDR3 bases are TGTGCCATCAGTCCCCGAGAACAGGTAGGAGATACGCAGTATTTT. Its protein is CAISPREQVGDTQYF. The J gene is TRBJ2-3, the V gene TRBV10-3, with D possibly matching TRBD1 (5 bases). The CDR3 totals 15 residues. Germline V gives CDR1 ENHRY, CDR2 SYGVKD. The V and J ends lost 5 bases and 5 bases respectively, with 17 bases between them.

This chain uses TRBV5-6 with TRBJ2-7; D is undetermined. The V gene lost 1 base and the J gene lost 2 bases, with 10 bases spanning the gap. CDR3 size: 14 residues. Germline lookup yields CDR1 SGHDT and CDR2 YYEEEE. The CDR3 DNA sequence: TGTGCCAGCAGCTTGTCCTATACTCCCTACGAGCAGTACTTC. It encodes CASSLSYTPYEQYF.

This chain links TRBV10-3 with TRBJ2-2; TRBD1 matches 9 bases. CDR3 length: 17 amino acids. V was clipped by 2 bases and J by 4 bases; unmatched bases: 8. The germline gives CDR1 ENHRY, CDR2 SYGVKD. The CDR3 bases are TGTGCCATCAGTGAGGGGGGGGGACAGGGAAGCACCGGGGAGCTGTTTTTT. Translating gives CAISEGGGQGSTGELFF.

J is TRBJ2-3 and V is TRBV15, with 8 bases aligning to TRBD1. This CDR3 comprises 16 residues. Per the germline V gene, CDR1 is LNHNV and CDR2 is YYDKDF (reference sequence). The ends lost 1 base at V and 2 bases at J; junction bases unmatched: 5. As DNA, the CDR3 is TGTGCCACCAGCAGAGGACGGACAGGGAACACAGATACGCAGTATTTT. This translates into CATSRGRTGNTDTQYF.

The chain is built from TRBV9 and TRBJ2-1, with 8 bases fitting TRBD1. J was trimmed by 0 bases and V by 3 bases; bases with no gene match: 8. CDR1 is SGDLS and CDR2 is YYNGEE in the germline V gene. This CDR3 is built from 17 residues. Here the CDR3 reads CASSALPGQVSYNEQFF. CDR3 in DNA: TGTGCCAGCAGCGCCCTACCGGGACAGGTCTCCTACAATGAGCAGTTCTTC.

V is TRBV5-1 and J is TRBJ1-3; 7 nucleotides match TRBD1. The CDR3 covers 15 residues. The V and J ends lost 4 bases and 5 bases, in that order; junction bases with no gene match: 9. CDR1 is SGHRS and CDR2 is YFSETQ in the germline V gene. CDR3 nucleotides: TGCGCCAGCAGCGCCGGGACAGATACCAGAAACACCATATATTTT. It yields the protein CASSAGTDTRNTIYF.

Points on this clone: One end of the junction is discordant with germline, which a read error may explain. This sequence joins TRBV7-7 and TRBJ2-7, with 9 bases matching TRBD1. The length of the CDR3 is 16 residues. Germline CDR1 is SSHAT and CDR2 is FNYEAQ (reference sequence). CDR3 amino acids: CASSLGAPGQGSEQYF. The CDR3 DNA reads TGTGCTAGCAGCTTAGGTGCACCGGGACAGGGCAGCGAGCAGTACTTC.

This clone was recorded only once. The chain recombines TRBV6-5 with TRBJ1-2; D gene unclear. Germline V CDR1 and CDR2: MNHEY, SVGAGI. This CDR3 has 13 residues. Trimming took 6 bases from V and 7 from J, leaving 15 bases between them. This CDR3 reads CASRADFSGGYTF. The CDR3 coding sequence is TGTGCCAGCAGGGCGGACTTCTCGGGTGGCTACACCTTC.

The chain carries TRBV6-5 and TRBJ1-1; D call uncertain. Trimming left V 2 bases short and J 0 bases short, with 7 bases between. Looked up from germline, CDR1 is MNHEY and CDR2 is SVGAGI. The CDR3 sequence is 14 residues long. As DNA, the CDR3 is TGTGCCAGCAGTTACCACAGACTGAACACTGAAGCTTTCTTT. It encodes CASSYHRLNTEAFF.

The chain joins TRBV5-4 to TRBJ2-7; D is ambiguous. Deletions cut 4 bases from V and 0 bases from J, with 8 bases between. The CDR3 runs 13 residues. The germline CDR1 and CDR2 sequences are SGHNT and YYREEE (reference sequence). CDR3 DNA sequence: TGTGCCAGCAGCATCCCAGGCTCCTACGAGCAGTACTTC. Translation gives CASSIPGSYEQYF.

The rearrangement uses TRBV19 and TRBJ2-7, with D possibly matching TRBD1 (6 bases). Germline CDR1 is LNHDA and CDR2 is SQIVND (reference sequence). This CDR3 region has 14 residues. V dropped 5 bases and J dropped 2 bases, with 13 bases sitting between them. The CDR3 bases are TGTGCCAGTAGTGAGGGACAAGCCCCCTACGAGCAGTACTTC. Its translation is CASSEGQAPYEQYF.

This chain joins TRBV5-1 and TRBJ2-5; tentative D call: TRBD2 (5 bases). The V end lost 4 bases, the J end lost 5 bases, and 9 bases lay between the germline ends. Germline CDR1 SGHRS, CDR2 YFSETQ. CDR3 length: 12 residues. CDR3 in DNA: TGCGCCAGCAGCCCCCGGGGTGAGACCCAGTACTTC. Its translation: CASSPRGETQYF.

The chain couples TRBV11-3 to TRBJ2-1; D uncertain. Germline CDR1 is SGHNT and CDR2 is YENEEA. V lost 4 bases to trimming and J lost 5 bases, with 9 bases between them. This CDR3 contains 13 residues. The CDR3 region is CASSSSVNNEQFF. For the CDR3, the DNA is TGTGCCAGCAGCTCCAGCGTGAACAATGAGCAGTTCTTC. Full variable domain (rest looked up from reference TRBV11-3 and TRBJ2-1): EAGVVQSPRYKIIEKKQPVAFWCNPISGHNTLYWYLQNLGQGPELLIRYENEEAVDDSQLPKDRFSAERLKGVDSTLKIQPAELGDSAVYLCASSSSVNNEQFFGPGTRLTVL.

This chain uses TRBV4-2 with TRBJ2-2; TRBD1 matches 11 bases. The CDR3 contains 16 residues. Germline V gene sequence: CDR1 LGHNA, CDR2 YNFKEQ. Trimming removed 1 base from V and 4 bases from J; junction bases left unmatched: 2. The CDR3 coding sequence is TGTGCCAGCAGCCAAGCAGGGACAGGGGGCACCGGGGAGCTGTTTTTT. It codes for CASSQAGTGGTGELFF.

A single count supports this clone. At one end, the junction sequence differs from germline, possibly due to a read error. The chain carries TRBV5-1 and TRBJ2-2; D perhaps matches TRBD2 (6 bases). Germline CDR1 and CDR2: SGHRS and YFSETQ. This CDR3 comprises 15 residues. The CDR3 bases are TGCGCCAGCAGCTTGGGGGAGGAGGTCCCCCCATCTCCTGTCTTT. Protein: CASSLGEEVPPSPVF.

The chain is built from TRBV6-5 and TRBJ2-4, with D perhaps matching TRBD1 (6 bases). The CDR3 is made up of 13 amino acids. Germline values: CDR1 MNHEY, CDR2 SVGAGI. Trimming removed 6 bases at V and 6 bases at J, with 12 bases between. The CDR3 spells CASSEAGANIQYF. CDR3 nucleotides: TGTGCCAGCAGCGAGGCAGGGGCAAACATTCAGTACTTC.

V gene TRBV5-1 combines with J gene TRBJ2-5, with D perhaps TRBD1 (6 bases). V was clipped by 1 base and J by 1 base, with 11 bases between them. Germline V gene sequence: CDR1 SGHRS, CDR2 YFSETQ. This CDR3 is 15 amino acids long. This CDR3 reads CASSLQGLLQETQYF. The CDR3 region has the DNA TGCGCCAGCAGCTTGCAGGGGCTCCTCCAAGAGACCCAGTACTTC.

As DNA, the CDR3 is TGTGCCAGCAGCTTCCGGGGACAGGGATATGGAGAGACCCAGTACTTC. Amino acid sequence: CASSFRGQGYGETQYF. V gene TRBV5-6 combines with J gene TRBJ2-5; TRBD1 matches 9 bases. CDR3 length equals 16 residues. The germline CDR1 and CDR2 sequences are SGHDT and YYEEEE. The V gene end was trimmed by 2 bases and the J gene end by 4 bases; junction bases not matched to a gene: 9.

This clone was counted many times. V gene TRBV28 combines with J gene TRBJ2-3; D is possibly TRBD2 (6 bases). The CDR3 extends over 17 amino acids. Germline lookup yields CDR1 MDHEN and CDR2 SYDVKM. Trimming took 5 bases from V and 2 from J, leaving 20 bases between them. CDR3 in DNA: TGTGCCAGCAGTCCCCCCGAAGGCGGGGAATCCACAGATACGCAGTATTTT. Amino acids: CASSPPEGGESTDTQYF.

The V gene is TRBV5-1, the J gene TRBJ1-1; 8 bases align to TRBD1. The CDR3 is 12 amino acids. Germline-derived CDR1 and CDR2 are SGHRS and YFSETQ. Trimming removed 1 base from V and 8 bases from J; junction bases left unmatched: 1. The CDR3 loop is CASSLRDREAFF. The CDR3 DNA follows: TGCGCCAGCAGCTTGCGGGACAGGGAAGCTTTCTTT.

The chain links TRBV6-6 to TRBJ1-5; tentatively, D is TRBD1 (5 bases). V was pared by 3 bases and J by 6 bases, with 9 bases between. Germline CDR1 and CDR2: MNHNY and SVGAGI (reference sequence). The CDR3 length is 13 residues. CDR3 sequence (DNA): TGTGCCAGCAGTTATGGGCAGGGTCAGCCCCAGCATTTT. This encodes CASSYGQGQPQHF.

This chain connects TRBV20-1 to TRBJ1-5; a weak D match, TRBD1 (5 bases). In germline, CDR1 is DFQATT, CDR2 SNEGSKA (reference sequence). Trimming left V 3 bases short and J 6 bases short, with 15 bases between. The CDR3 is 14 residues long. The CDR3 sequence is CSASWGDPSQPQHF. DNA of the CDR3: TGCAGTGCTAGTTGGGGGGACCCTAGTCAGCCCCAGCATTTT.

This chain links TRBV6-6 with TRBJ2-3, with D unresolved. V lost 0 bases to trimming and J lost 4 bases, with 11 bases between them. This CDR3 spans 15 amino acids. Germline V gives CDR1 MNHNY, CDR2 SVGAGI (reference sequence). CDR3 sequence (DNA): TGTGCCAGCAGTTACTCCCAAGCCCCACCAGATACGCAGTATTTT. This translates into CASSYSQAPPDTQYF.

This chain joins TRBV6-5 and TRBJ1-4; no firm D call. The CDR3 runs 14 residues. The V gene's germline CDR1 is MNHEY and CDR2 SVGAGI. The V end was cut by 7 bases, the J end by 6 bases, with 15 bases between. CDR3 sequence: CASTRSGLDEKLFF. The CDR3 DNA sequence: TGTGCCAGCACCAGATCCGGACTCGATGAAAAACTGTTTTTT.

This chain uses TRBV5-8 with TRBJ2-1, with D possibly matching TRBD2 (6 bases). The CDR3 is made up of 14 amino acids. The V end lost 3 bases, the J end lost 4 bases, and 11 bases lay between the germline ends. The germline gives CDR1 SGHTS, CDR2 YDEGEE. The CDR3 coding sequence is TGTGCCAGCAGCTCGGGACTGGGATACAATGAGCAGTTCTTC. This gives the protein CASSSGLGYNEQFF. The full variable domain, rest sourced from reference TRBV5-8 and TRBJ2-1, is EAGVTQSPTHLIKTRGQQATLRCSPISGHTSVYWYQQALGLGLQFLLWYDEGEERNRGNFPPRFSGRQFPNYSSELNVNALELEDSALYLCASSSGLGYNEQFFGPGTRLTVL.

The chain has TRBV3-1 (or the pseudogene TRBV3-2) and TRBJ2-5, with 8 bases lining up with TRBD1. CDR1 LGHDT and CDR2 YNNKEL come from the germline V gene (reference sequence). CDR3 length: 14 residues. The V and J ends lost 4 bases and 5 bases, in that order; junction bases with no gene match: 6. The CDR3 loop reads CASSPWTGHETQYF. CDR3 DNA: TGTGCCAGCAGCCCTTGGACAGGGCACGAGACCCAGTACTTC.

V usage is TRBV5-1 and J usage is TRBJ2-5; D gene uncertain. In germline, CDR1 is SGHRS, CDR2 YFSETQ. This CDR3 spans 13 amino acids. The ends were cut back, 1 base at V and 5 bases at J, with 9 bases in the middle. The CDR3 protein is CASSLSQAETQYF. CDR3 in DNA: TGCGCCAGCAGCTTGAGTCAGGCGGAGACCCAGTACTTC.

The chain uses TRBV2 and TRBJ2-7; maybe TRBD2 (6 bases). Trimming took 8 bases from V and 6 from J, leaving 20 bases between them. Germline CDR1 SNHLY, CDR2 FYNNEI. The CDR3 spans 14 residues. The DNA for the CDR3 is TGTGCCAGCGGGAGGACCTCCCCAGGGTTCGAGCAGTACTTC. Its protein is CASGRTSPGFEQYF.

This chain connects TRBV29-1 to TRBJ2-3; TRBD1 is a possible D gene (5 bases). Trimming pared 4 bases from V and 2 bases from J, leaving 13 bases between. The CDR3 runs to 14 residues. Per the germline V gene, CDR1 is SQVTM and CDR2 is ANQGSEA. The CDR3 loop reads CSVAGAGPTDTQYF. Written as DNA, the CDR3 is TGCAGCGTTGCTGGGGCAGGGCCCACAGATACGCAGTATTTT.

V and J are TRBV6-6 and TRBJ2-7, with 7 bases fitting TRBD1. The CDR3 extends over 10 amino acids. Germline CDR1 reads MNHNY; CDR2 reads SVGAGI (reference sequence). V shed 10 bases and J 9 bases; nucleotides not matched to a gene: 6. The CDR3 region is CATLGGGQYF. CDR3 nucleotides: TGTGCCACCCTAGGGGGCGGGCAGTACTTC.